The 19 T cell receptor beta chains below come from one sample, sequenced in a study of beta chain features in type 1 diabetes. The investigators reverse transcribed all of the isolated RNA, so they sequenced expressed TCRB transcripts. Clones were read by immunoSEQ multiplex PCR, and TCRdb kept only the in-frame ones, dropping some. The repertoire holds around 310,000 clones, approximately 10% seen once, with around 0.015% in the top ten. Source material: naive CD4+ T cells from blood. Receptors originate from a young woman in good health.

The genes are TRBV7-8 and TRBJ2-7, with D perhaps TRBD2 (5 bases). Germline CDR1 SGHVS, CDR2 FQNEAQ. Deletions cut 4 bases from V and 2 bases from J, with 15 bases between. CDR3 size: 15 residues. The CDR3 region is CASSYVPGDTYEQYF. Written as DNA, the CDR3 is TGTGCCAGCAGCTACGTCCCCGGGGATACCTACGAGCAGTACTTC. The full variable domain, rest sourced from reference TRBV7-8 and TRBJ2-7, is GAGVSQSPRYKVAKRGQDVALRCDPISGHVSLFWYQQALGQGPEFLTYFQNEAQLDKSGLPSDRFFAERPEGSVSTLKIQRTQQEDSAVYLCASSYVPGDTYEQYFGPGTRLTVT.

This clone was detected only a few times. V usage is TRBV19 and J usage is TRBJ2-6; possible D gene TRBD1, 5 bases. Germline V gene lookup returns CDR1 LNHDA and CDR2 SQIVND (reference sequence). The CDR3 length is 16 residues. Trimming stripped 6 bases from V and 0 bases from J, with 12 bases between. This CDR3 reads CASRLHQGSGANVLTF. CDR3 in DNA: TGTGCCAGTAGACTCCATCAGGGCTCTGGGGCCAACGTCCTGACTTTC.

This chain links TRBV7-3 with TRBJ2-1; a possible D gene is TRBD1 (6 bases). CDR1 SGHTA and CDR2 FQGTGA come from the germline V gene. This CDR3 contains 14 residues. The V end lost 0 bases, the J end lost 6 bases, and 9 bases lay between the germline ends. The DNA of the CDR3 is TGTGCCAGCAGCTTAACGGGCAGGGGCAATGAGCAGTTCTTC. Translation gives CASSLTGRGNEQFF.

V gene TRBV9 combines with J gene TRBJ2-5, with 12 bases aligning to TRBD1. Looked up from germline, CDR1 is SGDLS and CDR2 is YYNGEE. Trimming cost V 2 bases and J 6 bases; bases outside gene matches: 2. The CDR3 has 14 amino acids. The CDR3 DNA reads as TGTGCCAGCAGCGTGGGACAGGGGGCGAAGACCCAGTACTTC. This codes for CASSVGQGAKTQYF.

The CDR3 nucleotides are TGTGCCTGGAGCCCCAGAAACAGGATGAACACTGAAGCTTTCTTT. Its translation is CAWSPRNRMNTEAFF. V and J are TRBV30 and TRBJ1-1; tentative D call: TRBD1 (5 bases). The germline CDR1 and CDR2 sequences are GTSNPN and SVGIG (reference sequence). The V and J ends lost 3 bases and 0 bases respectively, with 14 bases between them. The CDR3 is 15 amino acids.

The chain combines TRBV28 with TRBJ2-5; D not certain. Trimming cost V 6 bases and J 5 bases, with 16 bases left between them. The CDR3 spans 14 residues. Germline V gene data show CDR1 as MDHEN and CDR2 as SYDVKM. The CDR3 DNA sequence: TGTGCCAGCAGACCTGCCACGCTCAGGGAGACCCAGTACTTC. Protein product: CASRPATLRETQYF.

This clone was seen a handful of times. The rearrangement joins TRBV4-3 to TRBJ2-3; 15 nucleotides match TRBD2. Unmatched junction bases numbered 14, after V lost 9 bases and J lost 1 base. The CDR3 is 19 residues long. Germline V gives CDR1 LGHNA, CDR2 YSLEER. This CDR3 reads CASSSGLAGGTRGTDTQYF. CDR3 bases: TGCGCCAGTTCCTCCGGACTAGCGGGAGGGACCCGAGGCACAGATACGCAGTATTTT.

This chain joins TRBV14 and TRBJ2-7, with a weak D call TRBD2 (6 bases). With 3 bases removed from V and 4 bases from J, the gap between germline ends came to 16 bases. Germline CDR1 and CDR2: SGHDN and FVKESK. The CDR3 covers 15 residues. The CDR3 loop is CASSHFGGSIYEQYF. The CDR3 bases are TGTGCCAGCAGCCACTTTGGGGGGTCGATATACGAGCAGTACTTC.

A few counts support this clone. The chain links TRBV6-6 to TRBJ2-3; 10 bases map to TRBD2. The CDR3 covers 15 residues. V trimming: 5 bases; J trimming: 3 bases; junction bases outside the gene matches: 5. Per the germline V gene, CDR1 is MNHNY and CDR2 is SVGAGI (reference sequence). The CDR3 DNA reads as TGTGCCAGCAGTACTAGCGGGAAGATAACAGATACGCAGTATTTT. Translation: CASSTSGKITDTQYF.

The chain carries TRBV30 and TRBJ2-7, with D perhaps matching TRBD2 (5 bases). Germline CDR1 reads GTSNPN; CDR2 reads SVGIG (reference sequence). The V and J ends lost 3 bases and 3 bases respectively, with 12 bases between them. This CDR3 comprises 13 residues. The CDR3 coding sequence is TGTGCCTGGAGAGGAAGAGGGAACTACGAGCAGTACTTC. Its protein is CAWRGRGNYEQYF.

In this sample, this clone turned up a few times. The chain combines TRBV13 with TRBJ2-1, with D possibly being TRBD2 (7 bases). The CDR3 contains 17 residues. Trimming took off 5 bases at V and 6 bases at J, with 23 bases between the two ends. Germline V CDR1 and CDR2: PRHDT, FYEKMQ (reference sequence). In DNA, the CDR3 is TGTGCCAGCAGCACCATGACCCAAGGGGGAGGGGTCAATGAGCAGTTCTTC. It yields the protein CASSTMTQGGGVNEQFF.

This chain links TRBV6-5 with TRBJ2-7; the D gene is possibly TRBD2 (5 bases). V lost 6 bases and J lost 1, with 10 bases in between. This CDR3 region has 13 residues. Germline-derived CDR1 and CDR2 are MNHEY and SVGAGI. The CDR3, as DNA: TGTGCCAGCAGACCACGGACTTCCTACGAGCAGTACTTC. Translation: CASRPRTSYEQYF.

The rearrangement uses TRBV27 and TRBJ2-7, with 11 bases lining up with TRBD1. Per the germline V gene, CDR1 is MNHEY and CDR2 is SMNVEV (reference sequence). The junction had 3 bases not matched to a gene; V was cut back by 2 bases and J by 6 bases. This CDR3 region has 14 residues. CDR3: CASSLGQGAVEQYF. DNA for the CDR3: TGTGCCAGCAGTTTAGGACAGGGGGCGGTCGAGCAGTACTTC.

This chain connects TRBV7-3 to TRBJ2-3; TRBD2 matches at 10 bases. V lost 0 bases and J lost 6; bases outside the gene matches: 9. This CDR3 has 17 residues. The germline gives CDR1 SGHTA, CDR2 FQGTGA. The CDR3: CASSLTLLAGVTDTQYF. For the CDR3, the DNA is TGTGCCAGCAGCTTAACGTTGCTAGCGGGAGTTACGGATACGCAGTATTTT. Full variable domain (rest looked up from reference TRBV7-3 and TRBJ2-3): GAGVSQTPSNKVTEKGKYVELRCDPISGHTALYWYRQSLGQGPEFLIYFQGTGAADDSGLPNDRFFAVRPEGSVSTLKIQRTERGDSAVYLCASSLTLLAGVTDTQYFGPGTRLTVL.

There are a few counts of this clone. V usage is TRBV9 and J usage is TRBJ2-2; D may be TRBD1 (5 bases). The CDR3 covers 14 residues. Trimming took off 4 bases at V and 7 bases at J, with 14 bases between the two ends. Per the germline V gene, CDR1 is SGDLS and CDR2 is YYNGEE. The DNA of the CDR3 is TGTGCCAGCAGCTCCTTAGGGGCAGGCGGGGAGCTGTTTTTT. It codes for CASSSLGAGGELFF.

The rearrangement joins TRBV18 to TRBJ2-2; tentatively, D is TRBD1 (5 bases). CDR3 length: 16 residues. Germline CDR1 KGHSH, CDR2 LQKENI. Trimming left V 4 bases short and J 1 base short, with 13 bases between. The CDR3 region has the DNA TGTGCCAGCTCACGTCAGTCAGGGATGAACACCGGGGAGCTGTTTTTT. Translated: CASSRQSGMNTGELFF.

This clone turned up a few times. The chain joins TRBV7-9 to TRBJ2-1; 10 nucleotides match TRBD2. The CDR3 contains 17 residues. V lost 5 bases, J lost 3 bases, and 10 bases stayed unmatched. The germline gives CDR1 SEHNR, CDR2 FQNEAQ (reference sequence). The CDR3 is CASSPRGSGGIYNEQFF. DNA of the CDR3: TGTGCCAGCAGCCCCCGGGGTAGCGGGGGGATCTACAATGAGCAGTTCTTC.

The J gene is TRBJ1-2, the V gene TRBV11-2, with D uncertain. Germline loops: CDR1 SGHAT, CDR2 FQNNGV. V lost 2 bases and J lost 8, with 18 bases in between. This CDR3 has 15 amino acids. The chain's CDR3 is CASSLLSVGSDGYTF. CDR3 DNA: TGTGCCAGCAGCTTATTGTCTGTGGGGAGTGACGGCTACACCTTC.

The V call is TRBV5-1, the J call TRBJ2-1; D unresolved. This CDR3 region has 14 residues. Germline values: CDR1 SGHRS, CDR2 YFSETQ. Trimming removed 0 bases from V and 6 bases from J, with 10 bases in between. The CDR3 coding sequence is TGCGCCAGCAGCTTGGTTGGGCAGTTCAATGAGCAGTTCTTC. Its protein product is CASSLVGQFNEQFF.